The 5 T cell receptor beta chains below come from one sample, sequenced in a study of shared clonotypes between healthy human individuals. Produced via immunoSEQ multiplex PCR; TCRdb's table is partial and in-frame only. The sample lists 900,000 to 1,200,000 clones, about 80% seen once, with roughly 0.57% in the top ten. The material sequenced was memory CD4+ T cells from PBMCs. Subset described: CD45RA-negative fraction. All receptors come from a man younger than 30 in good health. Some clones in this sample may be carry-over from other donors' samples.

The chain recombines TRBV2 with TRBJ2-1, with 7 bases fitting TRBD2. V lost 8 bases, J lost 7 bases, and 8 bases stayed unmatched. The CDR3 loop spans 13 amino acids. Germline values: CDR1 SNHLY, CDR2 FYNNEI. The CDR3 loop is CASDPGLLNEQFF. Here the CDR3 DNA reads TGTGCCAGCGACCCGGGACTACTAAATGAGCAGTTCTTC.

The J gene is TRBJ1-1, the V gene TRBV9; 8 positions match TRBD1. V lost 1 base to trimming and J lost 1 base; unmatched junction nucleotides: 9. Germline V CDR1 and CDR2: SGDLS, YYNGEE. CDR3 length: 17 amino acids. DNA of the CDR3: TGTGCCAGCAGCGTATTTAAGACAGGGGCCGAGAACACTGAAGCTTTCTTT. Its translation is CASSVFKTGAENTEAFF.

The chain employs TRBV28 and TRBJ1-4; 7 bases fit TRBD1. CDR1 and CDR2 (germline): MDHEN, SYDVKM. The CDR3 loop spans 18 amino acids. J gave up 6 bases and V 6 bases, and 19 bases lay outside the gene matches. The CDR3 region is CASSSGQLYTRTDEKLFF. The CDR3 DNA reads as TGTGCCAGCAGCTCGGGACAGTTGTATACCCGAACGGATGAAAAACTGTTTTTT.

The chain carries TRBV5-6 and TRBJ1-3; unclear D gene. The CDR3 spans 14 residues. Germline CDR1 is SGHDT and CDR2 is YYEEEE. Deletions cut 2 bases from V and 9 bases from J, with 15 bases between. CDR3 nucleotide sequence: TGTGCCAGCAGCTTTTGTGTCAGAATCCGCACCATATATTTT. Protein: CASSFCVRIRTIYF.

This chain links TRBV27 with TRBJ1-2; D possibly corresponds to TRBD1 (5 bases). Trimming took 0 bases from V and 7 from J, leaving 12 bases between them. The germline V gene has CDR1 MNHEY and CDR2 SMNVEV (reference sequence). The CDR3 spans 14 residues. The CDR3 region has the DNA TGTGCCAGCAGTTTATCTTGGCAGGGAGGTGGCTACACCTTC. It translates to CASSLSWQGGGYTF.